The text below deals with one T cell receptor beta chain. Per the germline V gene, CDR1 is MRHNA and CDR2 is SNTAGT. V gave up 6 bases and J gave up 3 bases; unmatched junction bases: 7. CDR3 length: 14 amino acids. Profiled with immunoSEQ multiplex PCR; TCRdb holds only in-frame clones, not every one. The data contain around 75,000 clones, approximately 88% of them singletons. The record originates from a study of T cell changes during pregnancy in multiple sclerosis. V and J are TRBV6-4 and TRBJ1-1; 7 bases map to TRBD1. The sequence was collected from a female donor in good health, enrolled as a control in a pregnancy study. The source material was peripheral blood, sampled in the first trimester of pregnancy. CDR3 nucleotide sequence: TGTGCCAGCAGCGCAGGGGGGATGGACACTGAAGCTTTCTTT. Its translation: CASSAGGMDTEAFF.